This TCR beta chain was obtained from a study of a mutant IDH1 vaccine in newly diagnosed glioma. Study details: Standard pretreatment was either radiotherapy, temozolomide, or, for most, radiochemotherapy with temozolomide.

This clone was seen a single time. Germline V gives CDR1 SGHKS, CDR2 YYEKEE (reference sequence). The CDR3 is 15 residues long. The junction had 9 bases not matched to a gene; V was cut back by 6 bases and J by 3 bases. The sample's time point: baseline, week 1 (first vaccination visit). Indicated treatment: pre-vaccination baseline after standard-of-care therapy. Libraries were prepared by immunoSEQ multiplex PCR; TCRdb keeps only in-frame clonotypes and omits some of them. The sample gives some 90,000 clones, roughly four fifths of which show up once; nearly 5.5% is in the top ten. The starting material was PBMCs, obtained from a glioma patient treated with radiotherapy, temozolomide or both. This TCR was recovered from a middle-aged man with glioma. Some clones in this sample may be carry-over from other donors' samples. The chain has TRBV5-5 and TRBJ1-5; the match to TRBD1 covers 7 bases. CDR3 residues: CASNPTGQLNQPQHF. DNA for the CDR3: TGTGCCAGCAACCCGACGGGACAGCTCAATCAGCCCCAGCATTTT.